The rows below give T cell receptor beta chains drawn from one sample of a study of T cells in Graves' hyperthyroidism and ophthalmopathy. TCRdb re-derived calls from the multiplex PCR reads in MiXCR, one entry per CDR3 protein. This table holds 30,000 to 35,000 distinct CDR3 sequences, about 53% found once. Sequencing was carried out using blood. Receptors were obtained from a woman aged 40 to 50 with Graves' ophthalmopathy. Each CDR3 is given with its conserved first and last residue. A D gene is named only where the DNA matches it firmly. For some rows the clone size is stated as once, few or many, or as a class when expanded; others skip it.

D gene,clone size,V gene,J gene,CDR3 DNA,CDR3 protein
-,-,TRBV2,TRBJ2-1,TGTGCCAGCAGCTTGCCGGGACTCACAGCAGGTAATGAGCAGCTCTTC,CASSLPGLTAGNEQLF
TRBD1,once,TRBV19,TRBJ2-5,TGTGCCAGTAGTACCAGGACAGGGGGTAGCTACAATGAGACCCAGTACTTC,CASSTRTGGSYNETQYF
TRBD1,few,TRBV7-8,TRBJ1-4,TGTGCCAGCAGCTTACAAGGGACAGACCGGAGTGAAAAACTGTTTTTT,CASSLQGTDRSEKLFF
-,-,TRBV24-1,TRBJ2-5,TGTGCCACCAGTCGTGGGCAACAAGAGACCCAGTACTTC,CATSRGQQETQYF
-,many,TRBV12-1,TRBJ2-7,TGTGCCAGCAGCCGGAGGGTGGCGGGAGTATCGCAGTACTTC,CASSRRVAGVSQYF
-,-,TRBV7-9,TRBJ1-2,TGTGCCAGCAGCCCCCCCTGCCGGGGCTACACCTTC,CASSPPCRGYTF
-,-,TRBV7-6,TRBJ1-1,TGTGCCAGCAGCTTAGTCTCTAGCGGGGCCAACACTGAAGCTTTCTTT,CASSLVSSGANTEAFF
-,-,TRBV10-2,TRBJ2-1,TGCGCCAGCAGGGGCTTTGGGGTAGGAAATGAGCAGTTCTTC,CASRGFGVGNEQFF
-,-,TRBV5-8,TRBJ1-6,TGTGCCAGCAGCTTGAAGGGGCCGAATTCACCCCTCCACTTT,CASSLKGPNSPLHF
-,-,TRBV11-1,TRBJ2-1,TGTGCCAGCAGCTCTTTCGGGACGGGAAGGACGAGTGAGCAGTTCTTC,CASSSFGTGRTSEQFF
TRBD1,medium-sized,TRBV10-2,TRBJ1-2,TGCGCCAGCAGTGAGTCGAGGACAGGGTCCTATGGCTACACCTTC,CASSESRTGSYGYTF
TRBD1,-,TRBV7-2,TRBJ2-2,TGTGCCAGCAGCTTAGAGGGCAGGGGGCGGTTCGGGGAGCTGTTTTTT,CASSLEGRGRFGELFF
-,-,TRBV5-6,TRBJ1-5,TGTGCCAGCAGTTCAAATCAGCCCCAGCATTTT,CASSSNQPQHF
TRBD1,-,TRBV7-7,TRBJ1-5,TGTGCCAGCAGAAAAGGGACAGGGGGGAATCAGCCCCAGCATTTT,CASRKGTGGNQPQHF
-,-,TRBV19,TRBJ1-1,TGTGCCAGTAGTATTCAAAACAAGAACACTGAAGCTTTCTTT,CASSIQNKNTEAFF
-,many,TRBV20-1,TRBJ2-3,TGCAGTGCTAGAATACTAGCAACGGATACGCAGTATTTT,CSARILATDTQYF
TRBD2,-,TRBV2,TRBJ2-1,TGTGCCAGCATCAGCGGGGGCCTCTATGAGCAGTTCTTC,CASISGGLYEQFF
-,-,TRBV6-1,TRBJ2-1,TGTGCCAGCAGTGAAGCCACAGCGCTGCATGGCCGTAATGAGCAGTTCTTC,CASSEATALHGRNEQFF
-,once,TRBV11-1,TRBJ2-7,TGTGCCAGCAGCGATTCTGGAGGGACGTCCTACGAGCAGTACTTC,CASSDSGGTSYEQYF
-,-,TRBV6-5,TRBJ1-2,TGTGCCAGCAGTTACTGGCGAGTTGCTAACTATGGCTACACCTTC,CASSYWRVANYGYTF
TRBD1,once,TRBV7-9,TRBJ1-1,TGTGCCAGCAGCTTATCCACAGGGGACACTGAAGCTTTCTTT,CASSLSTGDTEAFF
-,-,TRBV20-1,TRBJ1-4,TGCAGTGCTAGAGGGGTTGGAAGTGAAAAACTGTTTTTT,CSARGVGSEKLFF
-,-,TRBV7-9,TRBJ1-2,TGTGCCAGCAGCCCGGACAGACTTAACTATGGCTACACCTTC,CASSPDRLNYGYTF
TRBD1,-,TRBV18,TRBJ2-1,TGTGCCAGCTCACCGACAGGGAGCTCCTACAATGAGCAGTTCTTC,CASSPTGSSYNEQFF
-,-,TRBV5-1,TRBJ1-2,TGCGCCAGCAGCGTGGTGGGCTACACCTTC,CASSVVGYTF
-,medium-sized,TRBV2,TRBJ2-7,TGTGCCAGCAGTGAATGGGAGGTCGAGCAGTACTTC,CASSEWEVEQYF
-,many,TRBV5-6,TRBJ2-5,TGTGCCAGCGTCTTGGGGGGGCGATCGGGGACCCAGTACTTC,CASVLGGRSGTQYF
-,-,TRBV12-3/TRBV12-4,TRBJ1-2,TGTGCCACCGCCTTGGGGGGAGGCGATGGCTACACCTTC,CATALGGGDGYTF
-,many,TRBV6-5,TRBJ1-6,TGTGCCAGCAGTTCCACAGCCTATAATTCACCCCTCCACTTT,CASSSTAYNSPLHF
-,-,TRBV10-2,TRBJ1-2,TGCGCCAGCAGTGGTGGGGGGGTCTATGGCTACACCTTC,CASSGGGVYGYTF
-,many,TRBV12-3/TRBV12-4,TRBJ1-2,TGTGCCAGCAGAGCCATCGCTAACTATGGCTACACCTTC,CASRAIANYGYTF
TRBD1,-,TRBV10-3,TRBJ1-6,TGTGCCATCACCCCGGGACAGGGGGCTGAAGCTTCACCCCTCCACTTT,CAITPGQGAEASPLHF
-,many,TRBV20-1,TRBJ1-1,TGCAGTGCTAGAGATGGGCTGGTCACTGAAGCTTTCTTT,CSARDGLVTEAFF
-,-,TRBV30,TRBJ2-3,TGTGCCTGGAGTATAGGACCGGGTAGCACAGATACGCAGTATTTT,CAWSIGPGSTDTQYF
TRBD1,-,TRBV5-5,TRBJ2-5,TGTGCCAGCAGCGTCACCGGGACAGAAACGGGCCAGTACTTC,CASSVTGTETGQYF
TRBD1,-,TRBV12-3/TRBV12-4,TRBJ2-7,TGTGCCAGCAGTCGACAGGGGGCCTACGAGCAGTACTTC,CASSRQGAYEQYF
-,-,TRBV7-2,TRBJ2-5,TGTGCCAGCAGCTTAACGGGCAGCAACCAAGAGACCCAGTACTTC,CASSLTGSNQETQYF
-,-,TRBV29-1,TRBJ2-7,TGCAGCGTTGAGGCCCGGGACACCTCCTACGAGCAGTACTTC,CSVEARDTSYEQYF
TRBD2,many,TRBV20-1,TRBJ2-7,TGCAGTGCTAGAGATAGCGGGATGAGCTCCTACGAGCAGTACTTC,CSARDSGMSSYEQYF
TRBD1,-,TRBV19,TRBJ2-7,TGTGCCAGTATTCAAGACAGGGGGCACTACGAGCAGTACTTC,CASIQDRGHYEQYF
TRBD2,-,TRBV20-1,TRBJ2-1,TGCAGTGCTAGACTAGCGGGACACAATGAGCAGTTCTTC,CSARLAGHNEQFF
-,-,TRBV11-2,TRBJ2-7,TGTACCAGCAGCTCAGATGGGTCGACCTACGAGCAGTACTTC,CTSSSDGSTYEQYF
-,-,TRBV12-3/TRBV12-4,TRBJ2-1,TGTGCCAGCAGTTTTGTGACAGATTATAACTATGAGCAGTTCTTC,CASSFVTDYNYEQFF
-,-,TRBV5-1,TRBJ2-3,TGCGCCAGCAGCTTGGAGCAAGTCTCACGCACAGATACGCAGTATTTT,CASSLEQVSRTDTQYF
TRBD1,many,TRBV12-3/TRBV12-4,TRBJ2-7,TGTGCCAGCAGTTTAAGGGACAGCTCCTCCTACGAGCAGTACTTC,CASSLRDSSSYEQYF
-,many,TRBV4-3,TRBJ2-1,TGCGCCAGCAGCCAAGAGCAACTCACCTACAATGAGCAGTTCTTC,CASSQEQLTYNEQFF
-,many,TRBV28,TRBJ2-6,TGTGCCAGCAGGGCTGGGGCCAACGTCCTGACTTTC,CASRAGANVLTF
-,-,TRBV7-2,TRBJ1-5,TGTGCCAGCAAGATTCTAGGGGAGCCCCAGCATTTT,CASKILGEPQHF
-,-,TRBV7-2,TRBJ2-1,TGTGCCAGCAGCTTGGGAGTACAGGGGGGGGGTGAGCAGTTCTTC,CASSLGVQGGGEQFF
-,many,TRBV5-1,TRBJ2-5,TGCGCCAGCAGCTTGAGGGCTAATCAAGAGACCCAGTACTTC,CASSLRANQETQYF
TRBD2,-,TRBV10-1,TRBJ2-2,TGCGCCAGCAGTAAAGGACTAGCGGGAGGCCTGAACACCGGGGAGCTGTTTTTT,CASSKGLAGGLNTGELFF
TRBD1,-,TRBV11-3,TRBJ2-2,TGTGCCAGCAGCTTACGACAGGGCGGGGAGCTGTTTTTT,CASSLRQGGELFF
-,-,TRBV20-1,TRBJ2-7,TGCAGTGCCAGAGTGTTGACGGCAGCCACCTACGAGCAGTACTTC,CSARVLTAATYEQYF
TRBD2,many,TRBV11-2,TRBJ2-5,TGTGCCAGCAGCGATCAAATGGGGGGACTAGCCCTGACTTGGGAGACCCAGTACTTC,CASSDQMGGLALTWETQYF
TRBD2,-,TRBV29-1,TRBJ2-7,TGCAGCGTTGAAAGATCGACTAGCGGGACCGCGAGGGAGCAGTACTTC,CSVERSTSGTAREQYF
-,many,TRBV9,TRBJ2-3,TGTGCCAGCAGCGTATTGGGGGCGGGAGGCACAGATACGCAGTATTTT,CASSVLGAGGTDTQYF